Below are 24 T cell receptor beta chains sequenced from a single sample in a study of T cell responses to AZD1222 COVID-19 vaccine. Libraries were prepared by immunoSEQ multiplex PCR; TCRdb keeps only in-frame clonotypes and omits some of them. The sample has 40,000 to 60,000 clones, around 80% seen once. The starting material was peripheral blood, obtained on day 0 of MenACWY control vaccination. The receptor source for this set is an adult in good health.

The J gene is TRBJ2-5, the V gene TRBV6-2 or TRBV6-3, with unresolved D. CDR3 length equals 17 residues. Germline V CDR1 and CDR2: MNHEY, SVGEGT. Trimming removed 4 bases from V and 5 bases from J, with 23 bases in between. CDR3 loop: CASSWGFPTGLVETQYF. CDR3 coding DNA: TGTGCCAGCAGTTGGGGTTTCCCCACCGGGTTGGTGGAGACCCAGTACTTC.

J is TRBJ2-3 and V is TRBV24-1; D is possibly TRBD1 (7 bases). The germline CDR1 and CDR2 sequences are KGHDR and SFDVKD. V lost 4 bases to trimming and J lost 2 bases, with 12 bases between them. This CDR3 comprises 15 residues. CDR3 nucleotides: TGTGCCACCAGTGAAGGGGGGACAGCCACAGATACGCAGTATTTT. It encodes CATSEGGTATDTQYF.

The rearrangement links TRBV7-2 to TRBJ2-1; 12 positions match TRBD2. Unmatched junction bases numbered 5, after V lost 3 bases and J lost 5 bases. Germline CDR1 and CDR2: SGHTA and FQGNSA. The CDR3 length is 16 residues. This CDR3 reads CASSLGLAGGNNEQFF. CDR3 bases: TGTGCCAGCAGCTTGGGGCTAGCGGGAGGGAACAATGAGCAGTTCTTC.

The J gene is TRBJ1-4, the V gene TRBV30; 7 nucleotides match TRBD1. The V and J ends lost 5 bases and 8 bases, in that order; junction bases with no gene match: 5. This CDR3 is built from 12 residues. Germline lookup yields CDR1 GTSNPN and CDR2 SVGIG (reference sequence). The CDR3 sequence: CAWSGTVEKLFF. The CDR3 bases are TGTGCCTGGTCCGGGACAGTCGAAAAACTGTTTTTT.

As DNA, the CDR3 is TGTGCCAGCAGTTTGAGGGTATCGGGGGGGAAGCAGTACTTC. It codes for CASSLRVSGGKQYF. J is TRBJ2-7 and V is TRBV28, with 8 nucleotides matching TRBD2. With V trimmed by 3 bases and J by 8 bases, 9 bases remained unmatched. The CDR3 is 14 amino acids. CDR1 MDHEN and CDR2 SYDVKM come from the germline V gene. Full variable domain (missing parts from reference TRBV28 and TRBJ2-7): DVKVTQSSRYLVKRTGEKVFLECVQDMDHENMFWYRQDPGLGLRLIYFSYDVKMKEKGDIPEGYSVSREKKERFSLILESASTNQTSMYLCASSLRVSGGKQYFGPGTRLTVT.

This clone has more than one count but fewer than ten. The chain is built from TRBV14 and TRBJ1-5; a possible D gene is TRBD1 (5 bases). V was cut by 6 bases and J by 6 bases, with 21 bases left in between. CDR1 and CDR2 (germline): SGHDN, FVKESK. The length of the CDR3 is 16 residues. The CDR3 nucleotides are TGTGCCAGCAGGTTCTACGGGGGGTTCTTAGGTCAGCCCCAGCATTTT. Translation gives CASRFYGGFLGQPQHF. Complete variable domain (other parts from reference TRBV14 and TRBJ1-5): EAGVTQFPSHSVIEKGQTVTLRCDPISGHDNLYWYRRVMGKEIKFLLHFVKESKQDESGMPNNRFLAERTGGTYSTLKVQPAELEDSGVYFCASRFYGGFLGQPQHFGDGTRLSIL.

The CDR3 reads CSVVDGGRSQHF. In nucleotides, the CDR3 is TGCAGCGTCGTGGACGGGGGACGATCCCAGCATTTT. The V gene is TRBV29-1, the J gene TRBJ1-5; a weak D match, TRBD1 (5 bases). The CDR3 runs to 12 residues. Germline lookup yields CDR1 SQVTM and CDR2 ANQGSEA. Trimming removed 6 bases at V and 11 bases at J, with 17 bases between.

This clone was seen only a few times. The V gene is TRBV15, the J gene TRBJ1-1; the D gene is possibly TRBD1 (5 bases). Germline V gives CDR1 LNHNV, CDR2 YYDKDF (reference sequence). V was cut by 0 bases and J by 4 bases, with 12 bases left in between. This CDR3 region has 15 residues. The DNA for the CDR3 is TGTGCCACCAGCAGAGACCGGGCAGGGTCCACTGAAGCTTTCTTT. This codes for CATSRDRAGSTEAFF.

This clone was seen once. This chain connects TRBV6-5 to TRBJ1-1; 9 bases are shared with TRBD1. This CDR3 region has 14 residues. The V segment lost 5 bases and the J segment 6 bases; nucleotides outside the gene matches: 7. Germline CDR1 reads MNHEY; CDR2 reads SVGAGI. Written as DNA, the CDR3 is TGTGCCAGCAGTCCCCGGGACAGGGCGTCTGAAGCTTTCTTT. Its protein is CASSPRDRASEAFF.

The chain uses TRBV5-1 and TRBJ2-2; D unclear. The CDR3 consists of 15 residues. V was trimmed by 0 bases and J by 0 bases, leaving 6 bases between them. CDR1 and CDR2 (germline): SGHRS, YFSETQ. CDR3 protein: CASSLGAPNTGELFF. The CDR3 region has the DNA TGCGCCAGCAGCTTGGGGGCGCCGAACACCGGGGAGCTGTTTTTT.

This clone has just one count. The V gene is TRBV24-1, the J gene TRBJ2-1; 9 positions agree with TRBD1. V lost 7 bases and J lost 9; bases outside the gene matches: 15. Germline V gene data show CDR1 as KGHDR and CDR2 as SFDVKD. The CDR3 loop spans 16 amino acids. The CDR3 is CATRSMAGQGSGEQFF. DNA for the CDR3: TGTGCCACCAGATCGATGGCGGGACAGGGTAGCGGTGAGCAGTTCTTC.

This clone was counted between two and nine times. The V gene is TRBV6-5, the J gene TRBJ2-5; 8 bases align to TRBD1. V shed 5 bases and J 1 base; nucleotides not matched to a gene: 6. CDR1 and CDR2 (germline): MNHEY, SVGAGI. The CDR3 totals 15 residues. The CDR3 DNA follows: TGTGCCAGCAGTCCTGAAACAGGGGGCCAAGAGACCCAGTACTTC. Its protein is CASSPETGGQETQYF.

The chain carries TRBV10-2 and TRBJ2-3; no clear D gene. This CDR3 comprises 14 residues. Germline V lookup: CDR1 WSHSY, CDR2 SAAADI. V dropped 0 bases and J dropped 3 bases, with 7 bases sitting between them. CDR3 bases: TGCGCCAGCAGTGAGTCGTCGACTACAGATACGCAGTATTTT. Residues: CASSESSTTDTQYF.

The genes are TRBV6-5 and TRBJ2-2; 7 bases fit TRBD1. Per the germline V gene, CDR1 is MNHEY and CDR2 is SVGAGI. Trimming took 4 bases from V and 4 from J; bases not matched to a gene: 9. This CDR3 is built from 16 residues. CDR3 in amino acids: CASSLSTGKLTGELFF. The CDR3 region has the DNA TGTGCCAGCAGTTTATCGACAGGGAAGCTCACCGGGGAGCTGTTTTTT.

V is TRBV3-1 (or the pseudogene TRBV3-2) and J is TRBJ1-6; TRBD1 aligns across 8 bases. The CDR3 extends over 14 amino acids. Germline CDR1 and CDR2: LGHDT and YNNKEL (reference sequence). V shed 6 bases, J shed 8 bases, and the junction held 6 bases outside the gene matches. CDR3 in DNA: TGTGCCAGCAGGCCTGTCAGGGGGCATTCACCCCTCCACTTT. Its protein product is CASRPVRGHSPLHF.

The chain has TRBV5-1 and TRBJ2-7; TRBD2 matches at 9 bases. Germline V gene sequence: CDR1 SGHRS, CDR2 YFSETQ. The CDR3 is 13 residues long. Trimming cost V 10 bases and J 6 bases; bases outside gene matches: 11. CDR3: CARGGGQPAEQYF. DNA for the CDR3: TGCGCCCGCGGGGGGGGACAGCCGGCCGAGCAGTACTTC.

This clone turned up a few times. This chain joins TRBV11-2 and TRBJ1-4; 7 nucleotides align to TRBD1. V trimming: 1 base; J trimming: 8 bases; junction bases outside the gene matches: 1. This CDR3 comprises 13 residues. Germline CDR1 and CDR2: SGHAT and FQNNGV. The CDR3 protein is CASSLGRGEKLFF. CDR3 in DNA: TGTGCCAGCAGCTTAGGCAGGGGGGAAAAACTGTTTTTT.

The gene calls are TRBV30 and TRBJ1-5; maybe TRBD1 (6 bases). Germline CDR1 is GTSNPN and CDR2 is SVGIG (reference sequence). This CDR3 is 14 amino acids long. Trimming pared 3 bases from V and 2 bases from J, leaving 11 bases between. The CDR3 is CAWSPDSGNQPQHF. The CDR3 nucleotides are TGTGCCTGGAGCCCGGACAGTGGCAATCAGCCCCAGCATTTT.

This clone was counted once. The chain is built from TRBV7-9 and TRBJ1-1, with TRBD1 as a possible D gene (5 bases). Germline lookup yields CDR1 SEHNR and CDR2 FQNEAQ (reference sequence). The ends were cut back, 5 bases at V and 1 base at J, with 17 bases in the middle. The CDR3 length is 16 residues. CDR3 protein: CASSPREAGTNTEAFF. The CDR3 bases are TGTGCCAGCAGCCCGCGCGAGGCAGGGACGAACACTGAAGCTTTCTTT.

The chain links TRBV5-1 to TRBJ2-5; D uncertain. This CDR3 is built from 13 residues. Germline assignment: CDR1 SGHRS and CDR2 YFSETQ. Trimming left V 2 bases short and J 5 bases short, with 10 bases between. The CDR3 DNA reads as TGCGCCAGCAGCTTTGGGGTGGCGGAGACCCAGTACTTC. Protein sequence: CASSFGVAETQYF. The full variable domain, in which reference TRBV5-1 and TRBJ2-5 provide the parts outside the CDR3, is KAGVTQTPRYLIKTRGQQVTLSCSPISGHRSVSWYQQTPGQGLQFLFEYFSETQRNKGNFPGRFSGRQFSNSRSEMNVSTLELGDSALYLCASSFGVAETQYFGPGTRLLVL.

The rearrangement joins TRBV7-9 to TRBJ1-3; TRBD1 is a possible D gene (5 bases). The germline V gene has CDR1 SEHNR and CDR2 FQNEAQ (reference sequence). Trimming stripped 3 bases from V and 0 bases from J, with 12 bases between. The CDR3 totals 16 residues. The chain's CDR3 is CASSFSMTDSGNTIYF. In DNA, the CDR3 is TGTGCCAGCAGCTTTTCGATGACAGACTCTGGAAACACCATATATTTT.

In nucleotides, the CDR3 is TGCGCCAGCAGTGACTCGGGACAGGGGCGTCAGCCCCAGCATTTT. Translation gives CASSDSGQGRQPQHF. The gene calls are TRBV10-2 and TRBJ1-5; 10 nucleotides match TRBD1. The V and J ends lost 3 bases and 6 bases, in that order; junction bases with no gene match: 5. The CDR3 length is 15 residues. Germline CDR1 and CDR2: WSHSY and SAAADI.

The chain recombines TRBV4-1 with TRBJ2-2; D remains unclear. This CDR3 region has 14 residues. CDR1 and CDR2 (germline): MGHRA, YSYEKL. V lost 4 bases to trimming and J lost 7 bases, with 13 bases between them. As DNA, the CDR3 is TGCGCCAGCAGCCCAGAGGAGTTAAGCGGGGAGCTGTTTTTT. It translates to CASSPEELSGELFF.

This chain connects TRBV5-1 to TRBJ2-5; 8 bases fit TRBD1. The length of the CDR3 is 15 residues. With V trimmed by 4 bases and J by 5 bases, 10 bases remained unmatched. Germline CDR1 SGHRS, CDR2 YFSETQ. The CDR3 DNA sequence: TGCGCCAGCAGCAGGGGACAGGTAGGGCTGGAGACCCAGTACTTC. Translated: CASSRGQVGLETQYF.